The rows below give T cell receptor beta chains drawn from one sample of a study of response to subunit inactivated influenza vaccine. TCRdb reprocessed the RT-PCR reads via MiXCR and lists one record per CDR3 protein. The table records about 540,000 distinct CDR3 sequences, 14% of them present only once. The sample in question was PBMCs from blood, obtained 12 days after vaccination. Receptors originate from a man aged 50-59 years who received an inactivated influenza vaccine. The CDR3 runs from the conserved cysteine through the conserved F or W. D genes are given only for firm matches. Clone size appears in some rows only: once, few, many, or a class for an expanded clone.

TRBJ2-1	TRBV4-3	-	-	CASSQAWSSYNEQFF	TGCGCCAGCAGCCAAGCGTGGAGCTCCTACAATGAGCAGTTCTTC
TRBJ2-3	TRBV25-1	TRBD2	-	CASSALGLAGGPVRNTQYF	TGTGCCAGCAGTGCCTTGGGACTAGCGGGGGGGCCCGTTAGAAATACGCAGTATTTT
TRBJ2-2	TRBV24-1	TRBD2	few	CATSDFQRETGELFF	TGTGCCACCAGTGATTTCCAGCGGGAGACCGGGGAGCTGTTTTTT
TRBJ2-1	TRBV3-1	TRBD2	-	CASSPTLGAGVRIEQFF	TGTGCCAGCAGCCCAACCCTGGGAGCGGGAGTTAGGATTGAGCAGTTCTTC
TRBJ1-2	TRBV10-3	-	-	CAITLDTNYGYTF	TGTGCCATCACCTTGGACACCAACTATGGCTACACCTTC
TRBJ2-1	TRBV10-3	TRBD2	few	CAISETAGTTYNEQFF	TGTGCCATCAGTGAGACCGCCGGGACTACCTACAATGAGCAGTTCTTC
TRBJ1-1	TRBV7-9	-	-	CASSLEENTEAFF	TGTGCCAGCAGCTTAGAGGAGAACACTGAAGCTTTCTTT
TRBJ2-5	TRBV25-1	-	-	CASSDPGRGKTQYF	TGTGCCAGCAGTGACCCAGGCAGGGGAAAGACCCAGTACTTC
TRBJ1-2	TRBV19	-	-	CASSTQWAYGYTF	TGTGCCAGTAGTACCCAATGGGCCTATGGCTACACCTTC
TRBJ2-1	TRBV6-1	TRBD2	-	CASSEDPRAGRDNEQFF	TGTGCCAGCAGTGAAGACCCGCGGGCAGGGAGGGACAATGAGCAGTTCTTC
TRBJ1-1	TRBV20-1	TRBD1	few	CSASKQGTAFF	TGCAGTGCTAGTAAACAGGGGACGGCTTTCTTT
TRBJ2-5	TRBV29-1	TRBD1	-	CSVEVPGQTQETQYF	TGCAGCGTTGAAGTCCCGGGACAGACCCAAGAGACCCAGTACTTC
TRBJ1-5	TRBV6-2/TRBV6-3	-	-	CASSYYSEGNQPQHF	TGTGCCAGCAGTTACTATTCCGAGGGCAATCAGCCCCAGCATTTT
TRBJ1-5	TRBV18	-	-	CASSSGNSNQPQHF	TGTGCCAGCTCGTCAGGGAATAGCAATCAGCCCCAGCATTTT
TRBJ2-1	TRBV7-2	-	-	CASSFSLEGSQFF	TGTGCCAGCAGCTTTTCTCTAGAAGGGTCGCAGTTCTTC
TRBJ1-5	TRBV28	-	-	CASSFRTGRLSNQPQHF	TGTGCCAGCAGTTTCCGGACGGGACGACTTAGCAATCAGCCCCAGCATTTT
TRBJ2-5	TRBV7-2	TRBD2	once	CASSSGRGGTQYF	TGTGCCAGCAGCTCGGGACGGGGGGGAACCCAGTACTTC
TRBJ2-5	TRBV29-1	TRBD2	many	CSVEAGGETQYF	TGCAGCGTTGAAGCGGGGGGAGAGACCCAGTACTTC
TRBJ1-6	TRBV11-2	TRBD1	-	CASSFFTGGSSYNSPLHF	TGTGCCAGCAGCTTCTTTACAGGGGGTAGCTCCTATAATTCACCCCTCCACTTT
TRBJ1-2	TRBV7-8	-	few	CASSETPTNYGYTF	TGTGCCAGCAGCGAGACACCAACTAACTATGGCTACACCTTC
TRBJ2-3	TRBV7-6	-	-	CASSLSPARVQDTQYF	TGTGCCAGCAGCTTATCGCCCGCCAGGGTACAGGATACGCAGTATTTT
TRBJ1-2	TRBV29-1	-	few	CSVGGTPYGYTF	TGCAGCGTTGGGGGGACCCCTTATGGCTACACCTTC
TRBJ2-5	TRBV28	-	-	CASSLPRGGTQYF	TGTGCCAGCAGTCTGCCTAGAGGGGGGACCCAGTACTTC
TRBJ2-3	TRBV7-6	-	few	CASSLAYPDTQYF	TGTGCCAGCAGCTTAGCCTATCCAGATACGCAGTATTTT
TRBJ2-5	TRBV5-1	-	few	CASSLGTRGQETQYF	TGCGCCAGCAGCTTGGGGACCAGAGGCCAAGAGACCCAGTACTTC
TRBJ1-4	TRBV28	TRBD1	many	CASSSNSGGLDEKLFF	TGTGCCAGCAGTTCGAACTCAGGGGGGCTGGATGAAAAACTGTTTTTT
TRBJ2-3	TRBV7-6	-	-	CASSLGLPSDTQYF	TGTGCCAGCAGCCTGGGACTGCCCTCAGATACGCAGTATTTT
TRBJ2-1	TRBV29-1	TRBD2	few	CSVGVGLAGNQGEQFF	TGCAGCGTAGGCGTGGGACTAGCGGGGAACCAAGGTGAGCAGTTCTTC
TRBJ2-7	TRBV7-8	-	few	CASSLGGWATSSYEQYF	TGTGCCAGCAGCTTGGGCGGCTGGGCTACCAGCTCCTACGAGCAGTACTTC
TRBJ1-1	TRBV20-1	-	few	CSARERTDTEAFF	TGCAGTGCTAGAGAAAGGACAGACACTGAAGCTTTCTTT
TRBJ1-5	TRBV5-6	-	-	CASSRINQPQHF	TGTGCCAGCAGCAGGATAAATCAGCCCCAGCATTTT
TRBJ2-5	TRBV12-3/TRBV12-4	-	few	CASSFWQETQYF	TGTGCCAGCAGTTTCTGGCAAGAGACCCAGTACTTC
TRBJ1-1	TRBV2	TRBD1	-	CARRDSRMNTEAFF	TGTGCCAGGAGGGACAGCCGAATGAACACTGAAGCTTTCTTT
TRBJ2-2	TRBV4-1	TRBD1	-	CASSQTPGQGFGELFF	TGCGCCAGCAGCCAAACTCCGGGACAGGGATTCGGGGAGCTGTTTTTT
TRBJ2-3	TRBV7-9	TRBD2	-	CASSSTSSGRADTQYF	TGTGCCAGCAGCTCAACGTCTAGCGGGAGGGCGGATACGCAGTATTTT
TRBJ2-1	TRBV30	-	-	CAWLRGITPNEQFF	TGTGCCTGGCTTAGAGGGATCACCCCCAATGAGCAGTTCTTC
TRBJ2-7	TRBV20-1	TRBD1	-	CSARDWGQGLYEQYF	TGCAGTGCTAGAGATTGGGGACAGGGCCTATACGAGCAGTACTTC
TRBJ1-2	TRBV7-2	-	few	CASSPGAHGYTF	TGTGCCAGCAGCCCCGGGGCGCATGGCTACACCTTC
TRBJ2-2	TRBV5-1	TRBD1	few	CASSSNPGQGAGELFF	TGCGCCAGCAGTTCCAACCCGGGACAGGGCGCCGGGGAGCTGTTTTTT
TRBJ1-3	TRBV3-1	-	-	CASSQDTGLRGNTIYF	TGTGCCAGCAGCCAAGATACAGGGCTGAGGGGAAACACCATATATTTT
TRBJ2-1	TRBV7-6	-	-	CASSARQIGSFNEQFF	TGTGCCAGCAGCGCCAGACAAATCGGCAGTTTCAATGAGCAGTTCTTC